The 27 T cell receptor beta chains presented below share a single source sample, sequenced in a study of shared clonotypes between healthy human individuals. Generated by immunoSEQ multiplex PCR, the TCRdb table keeps only in-frame clones and is missing some. The profile shows more than 2,000,000 clones, more than 80% of them singletons. Sequencing was performed on naive CD4+ T cells sorted from blood. Subset reported: CD45RA+ positively selected. Source of these receptors: a young man in good health.

The genes are TRBV10-3 and TRBJ2-5; 7 bases fit TRBD2. Germline trimming cut 11 bases from V and 1 base from J; bases unmatched to any gene: 10. Germline V gene sequence: CDR1 ENHRY, CDR2 SYGVKD. The CDR3 has 14 amino acids. CDR3: CAASKLASQETQYF. For the CDR3, the DNA is TGTGCCGCGAGTAAACTAGCGAGCCAAGAGACCCAGTACTTC.

The V call is TRBV6-6, the J call TRBJ2-7, with D perhaps matching TRBD1 (6 bases). Looked up from germline, CDR1 is MNHNY and CDR2 is SVGAGI (reference sequence). The CDR3 spans 15 residues. V was cut by 5 bases and J by 1 base, with 15 bases left in between. CDR3 sequence reads: CASSTKRQGSYEQYF. The CDR3, as DNA: TGTGCCAGCAGTACGAAGCGGCAGGGGTCCTACGAGCAGTACTTC.

The chain links TRBV7-6 to TRBJ2-1; either TRBD1 or TRBD2 may supply D (5 bases each). Trimming removed 5 bases at V and 2 bases at J, with 7 bases between. Germline lookup yields CDR1 SGHVS and CDR2 FNYEAQ. The CDR3 runs 13 residues. The CDR3 loop reads CASSGGPYNEQFF. The CDR3 region has the DNA TGTGCCAGCAGCGGGGGACCCTACAATGAGCAGTTCTTC.

This chain uses TRBV5-3 with TRBJ2-1, with 7 bases aligning to TRBD1. TRBV5-3 is reported as an ORF; its role is uncertain. This CDR3 has 15 amino acids. V was pared by 1 base and J by 5 bases, with 6 bases of the junction left unmatched. The CDR3 protein is CARSLIHRGNNEQFF. The CDR3 DNA sequence: TGTGCCAGAAGCTTGATACACAGGGGAAACAATGAGCAGTTCTTC.

This clone is a singleton in its sample. This rearrangement joins TRBV10-3 to TRBJ1-6; D gene unclear. The germline V gene encodes CDR1 ENHRY and CDR2 SYGVKD. Between the trimmed V and J ends, which lost 4 bases and 5 bases, there was a span of 12 bases. This CDR3 is 15 amino acids long. The CDR3 reads CAISGSGIHNSPLHF. The DNA for the CDR3 is TGTGCCATCAGTGGTTCGGGGATCCATAATTCACCCCTCCACTTT.

This chain uses TRBV18 with TRBJ1-4; D is uncertain. The CDR3 is made up of 15 amino acids. The V end was cut by 2 bases, the J end by 2 bases, with 9 bases between. Germline CDR1 is KGHSH and CDR2 is LQKENI. The CDR3 loop reads CASSPFSNTNEKLFF. CDR3 nucleotides: TGTGCCAGCTCACCATTCAGCAACACTAATGAAAAACTGTTTTTT.

The chain couples TRBV5-4 to TRBJ2-6, with TRBD1 matching 8 bases. Germline loops: CDR1 SGHNT, CDR2 YYREEE (reference sequence). Trimming removed 2 bases from V and 3 bases from J; junction bases left unmatched: 7. The length of the CDR3 is 17 residues. In nucleotides, the CDR3 is TGTGCCAGCAGCTTTGGACAGGGTCGAGATGGGGCCAACGTCCTGACTTTC. Translating gives CASSFGQGRDGANVLTF.

For the CDR3, the DNA is TGTGCCAGCAGCGTAGCCACAGGGACTGGGGCCAACGTCCTGACTTTC. It is translated as CASSVATGTGANVLTF. The chain couples TRBV9 to TRBJ2-6, with a tentative D call TRBD1 (6 bases). This CDR3 comprises 16 residues. The germline CDR1 and CDR2 sequences are SGDLS and YYNGEE. The V and J ends lost 0 bases and 2 bases respectively, with 9 bases between them.

Only a few counts were recorded for this clone. Within the sample, other DNA sequences also encode this same CDR3. The V call is TRBV7-9, the J call TRBJ1-4; D uncertain. CDR3 size: 11 residues. Germline CDR1 and CDR2: SEHNR and FQNEAQ (reference sequence). V dropped 5 bases and J dropped 7 bases, with 5 bases sitting between them. The CDR3 region has the DNA TGTGCCAGCAGCCCTGGTGAAAAACTGTTTTTT. It yields the protein CASSPGEKLFF.

Of note for this clone: One end of the junction does not line up with germline, which may come from a read error. The chain couples TRBV11-2 to TRBJ2-3, with no clear D. The CDR3 has 15 residues. Germline V gene sequence: CDR1 SGHAT, CDR2 FQNNGV. The CDR3 DNA reads as TGTGCCAGCAGTTTAGCCCGGAGCGGCACAGATACGCAGTATTTT. Protein product: CASSLARSGTDTQYF.

This chain joins TRBV6-1 and TRBJ2-7; D unclear. This CDR3 spans 14 amino acids. CDR1 and CDR2 from the germline V gene are MNHNS and SASEGT. V gave up 2 bases and J gave up 1 base, with 9 bases separating them. CDR3 coding DNA: TGTGCCAGCAGTGAAATGGGTCCGTCCTACGAGCAGTACTTC. Its translation is CASSEMGPSYEQYF.

The genes are TRBV6-5 and TRBJ1-1; the D is unclear. CDR3 size: 14 residues. From germline, CDR1 is MNHEY and CDR2 SVGAGI. Trimming took off 0 bases at V and 1 base at J, with 6 bases between the two ends. CDR3 bases: TGTGCCAGCAGTTACTCCTGGTCGAACACTGAAGCTTTCTTT. Translation gives CASSYSWSNTEAFF.

The J gene is TRBJ1-2, the V gene TRBV30, with a possible D match to TRBD1 (6 bases). The V gene lost 5 bases and the J gene lost 8 bases, with 18 bases spanning the gap. CDR1 and CDR2 from the germline V gene are GTSNPN and SVGIG (reference sequence). The CDR3 extends over 13 amino acids. In DNA, the CDR3 is TGTGCCTGGGGAGGACAGCCTATGAGGGGCTACACCTTC. As protein: CAWGGQPMRGYTF.

Note on this clone: Other DNA sequences in this specimen translate into the identical CDR3. CDR3 sequence reads: CASSSDRGNSPLHF. In nucleotides, the CDR3 is TGTGCCAGCAGCTCGGACAGGGGGAATTCACCCCTCCACTTT. V and J are TRBV7-9 and TRBJ1-6; 10 bases align to TRBD1. The germline V gene encodes CDR1 SEHNR and CDR2 FQNEAQ (reference sequence). V lost 4 bases to trimming and J lost 7 bases; unmatched junction nucleotides: 1. This CDR3 is 14 amino acids long.

This clone was recorded a few times. Other DNA variants within this sample encode the same CDR3. The rearrangement joins TRBV5-1 to TRBJ2-5, with 15 bases fitting TRBD2. This CDR3 has 17 residues. The trim removed 1 base at V and 5 bases at J, leaving 6 bases unmatched. In germline, CDR1 is SGHRS, CDR2 YFSETQ. CDR3 residues: CASSLRTSGGATETQYF. The CDR3 coding sequence is TGCGCCAGCAGCTTGAGGACTAGCGGGGGGGCCACGGAGACCCAGTACTTC.

For this clone: Its ends do not fully match the called genes, so a read error is possible. Other DNA sequences within the sample encode an identical CDR3. V and J are TRBV7-2 and TRBJ2-1, with 11 bases fitting TRBD2. Per the germline V gene, CDR1 is SGHTA and CDR2 is FQGNSA. The CDR3 contains 15 residues. CDR3 DNA sequence: TGTGCCAGCAGCCTAGCGGGAGGCCCTTACAATGAGCAGTTCTTC. Amino acid sequence: CASSLAGGPYNEQFF.

The gene calls are TRBV5-4 and TRBJ2-6; D is undetermined. V lost 0 bases and J lost 0, with 10 bases in between. The CDR3 sequence is 17 residues long. Germline loops: CDR1 SGHNT, CDR2 YYREEE (reference sequence). CDR3 nucleotide sequence: TGTGCCAGCAGCTTGGGAGGTGGCCCCTCTGGGGCCAACGTCCTGACTTTC. Translation gives CASSLGGGPSGANVLTF.

Concerning this clone itself: The identical CDR3 is also encoded by other nucleotide sequences in the sample. The chain combines TRBV28 with TRBJ2-3; TRBD1 matches 7 bases. The V segment lost 3 bases and the J segment 0 bases; nucleotides outside the gene matches: 0. CDR1 MDHEN and CDR2 SYDVKM come from the germline V gene. The CDR3 has 14 residues. CDR3 amino acids: CASSFRGSTDTQYF. The CDR3 nucleotides are TGTGCCAGCAGTTTCAGGGGGAGCACAGATACGCAGTATTTT.

The chain combines TRBV29-1 with TRBJ2-1, with 7 bases that match TRBD2. The CDR3 runs 13 residues. V was pared by 3 bases and J by 4 bases, with 3 bases of the junction left unmatched. Germline CDR1 SQVTM, CDR2 ANQGSEA. The chain's CDR3 is CSVDLREYNEQFF. The DNA of the CDR3 is TGCAGCGTTGACCTGCGGGAGTACAATGAGCAGTTCTTC.

The V call is TRBV10-3, the J call TRBJ2-3; D is undetermined. The CDR3 is 14 residues long. V was pared by 6 bases and J by 0 bases, with 10 bases between. Germline CDR1 ENHRY, CDR2 SYGVKD. The DNA for the CDR3 is TGTGCCATCAGCGCTGAGTTGAGCACAGATACGCAGTATTTT. Amino acids: CAISAELSTDTQYF.

V gene TRBV5-6 combines with J gene TRBJ2-7, with a possible D match to TRBD1 (6 bases). With 3 bases removed from V and 2 bases from J, the gap between germline ends came to 15 bases. This CDR3 is 15 amino acids long. The germline V gene has CDR1 SGHDT and CDR2 YYEEEE. CDR3 sequence (DNA): TGTGCCAGCAGCTCAAAAACAGGGCTGACCTACGAGCAGTACTTC. This encodes CASSSKTGLTYEQYF.

The V and J genes are TRBV5-1 and TRBJ2-1; unclear D gene. The germline V gene has CDR1 SGHRS and CDR2 YFSETQ. V was cut by 0 bases and J by 0 bases, with 10 bases left in between. The CDR3 sequence is 16 residues long. This chain's CDR3 is CASSLEGFPSYNEQFF. The CDR3 nucleotides read TGCGCCAGCAGCTTGGAGGGCTTCCCCTCCTACAATGAGCAGTTCTTC.

J is TRBJ1-1 and V is TRBV5-6, with 9 positions matching TRBD1. V lost 0 bases and J lost 7; bases outside the gene matches: 4. CDR1 SGHDT and CDR2 YYEEEE come from the germline V gene. The CDR3 runs to 14 residues. CDR3 sequence reads: CASSLGTGVNEAFF. The CDR3 nucleotides are TGTGCCAGCAGCTTGGGGACAGGGGTCAATGAAGCTTTCTTT.

This clone appeared a few times. At the DNA level, this CDR3 is encoded by other sequences in the same sample as well. The chain uses TRBV6-1 and TRBJ1-5; D remains ambiguous. Trimming cost V 4 bases and J 2 bases, with 6 bases left between them. This CDR3 is built from 13 residues. Per germline, CDR1 MNHNS and CDR2 SASEGT. The CDR3, as DNA: TGTGCCAGCAGTGTAACAGGCAATCAGCCCCAGCATTTT. It is translated as CASSVTGNQPQHF.

The V gene is TRBV27, the J gene TRBJ2-4, with D perhaps given as TRBD1 or TRBD2 (5 bases each). Germline CDR1 is MNHEY and CDR2 is SMNVEV (reference sequence). V dropped 3 bases and J dropped 0 bases, with 18 bases sitting between them. The CDR3 contains 18 residues. The CDR3 loop reads CASSLTGTLQLAKNIQYF. The CDR3 DNA reads TGTGCCAGCAGTTTGACGGGGACCCTTCAGTTAGCCAAAAACATTCAGTACTTC.

The chain uses TRBV6-1 and TRBJ1-6; D may be TRBD1 (6 bases). The CDR3 extends over 14 amino acids. Germline V gene lookup returns CDR1 MNHNS and CDR2 SASEGT. The ends were cut back, 9 bases at V and 7 bases at J, with 16 bases in the middle. DNA of the CDR3: TGTGCCAGACCCCGGGACAAAATAAATTCACCCCTCCACTTT. This sequence encodes CARPRDKINSPLHF.

V gene TRBV9 combines with J gene TRBJ1-6; D remains unclear. The CDR3 extends over 14 amino acids. V was pared by 2 bases and J by 9 bases, with 12 bases between. Germline CDR1 and CDR2: SGDLS and YYNGEE. In DNA, the CDR3 is TGTGCCAGCAGCGTTAAGGTAGATGGTTCACCCCTCCACTTT. Amino acids: CASSVKVDGSPLHF.